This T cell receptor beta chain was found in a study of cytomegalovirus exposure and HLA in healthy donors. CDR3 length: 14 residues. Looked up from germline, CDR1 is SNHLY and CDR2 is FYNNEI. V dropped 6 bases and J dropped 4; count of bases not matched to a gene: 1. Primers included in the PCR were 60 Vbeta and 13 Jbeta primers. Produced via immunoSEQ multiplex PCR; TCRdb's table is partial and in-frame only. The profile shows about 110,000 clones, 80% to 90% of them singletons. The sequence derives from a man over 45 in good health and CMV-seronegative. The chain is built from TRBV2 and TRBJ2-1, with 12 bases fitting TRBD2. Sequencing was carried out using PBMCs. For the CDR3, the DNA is TGTGCCAGCAGGCTAGCGGGGGGGTACAATGAGCAGTTCTTC. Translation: CASRLAGGYNEQFF. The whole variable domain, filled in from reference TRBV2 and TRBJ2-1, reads EPEVTQTPSHQVTQMGQEVILRCVPISNHLYFYWYRQILGQKVEFLVSFYNNEISEKSEIFDDQFSVERPDGSNFTLKIRSTKLEDSAMYFCASRLAGGYNEQFFGPGTRLTVL.